Each of the 14 T cell receptor beta chains below was sequenced from the same sample in a study of cytomegalovirus exposure and HLA in healthy donors (dated by TCRdb to the late 2010s). The library relied on the immunoSEQ multiplex PCR assay. For the multiplex PCR, a mixture combining 60 forward primers for TCR Vbeta segments and 13 reverse primers for TCR Jbeta segments was used. The table comes from immuneACCESS by way of TCRdb, which keeps in-frame sequences with V and J called. Part of the clones is missing from these tables; in studies checked, under half for an unresolved V gene and the rest for unknown reasons. The sample table holds about 190,000 clones, of which more than 70% were seen once. The ten largest clones capture approximately 5% of the sample. Sequencing used PBMCs. All receptors derive from a man aged 30-40 years in good health and CMV-seropositive.

This chain connects TRBV10-3 to TRBJ2-7, with TRBD2 matching 8 bases. J was trimmed by 5 bases and V by 0 bases; bases with no gene match: 9. Germline V gene lookup returns CDR1 ENHRY and CDR2 SYGVKD. The CDR3 runs 16 residues. The CDR3, as DNA: TGTGCCATCAGTGAGTCGAGGAGCGGGAGTTACCACGAGCAGTACTTC. This sequence encodes CAISESRSGSYHEQYF.

In the case of this clone: At one end, the junction sequence differs from germline, possibly due to a read error. The rearrangement links TRBV7-9 to TRBJ2-1, with 8 bases identical to TRBD2. Germline V CDR1 and CDR2: SEHNR, FQNEAQ (reference sequence). The CDR3 loop spans 15 amino acids. This chain's CDR3 is CSSSVRLAGYNEQFF. CDR3 sequence (DNA): TGTTCCAGCAGCGTTCGGTTAGCGGGATACAATGAGCAGTTCTTC.

The gene calls are TRBV27 and TRBJ1-1; the match to TRBD1 covers 9 bases. Germline CDR1 reads MNHEY; CDR2 reads SMNVEV (reference sequence). The CDR3 is 16 amino acids. The junction had 9 bases not matched to a gene; V was cut back by 6 bases and J by 1 base. Here the CDR3 reads CASSPQPGQGNTEAFF. The CDR3 DNA sequence: TGTGCCAGCAGCCCCCAGCCGGGACAGGGGAACACTGAAGCTTTCTTT.

The chain has TRBV7-2 and TRBJ1-4; D is unclear. Germline V lookup: CDR1 SGHTA, CDR2 FQGNSA. This CDR3 comprises 13 residues. Between the trimmed V and J ends, which lost 2 bases and 11 bases, there was a span of 12 bases. This CDR3 reads CASSLNPAEKLFF. CDR3 DNA sequence: TGTGCCAGCAGCTTAAATCCAGCGGAGAAACTGTTTTTT.

The rearrangement joins TRBV5-1 to TRBJ2-7; 15 bases map to TRBD2. This CDR3 region has 17 residues. V lost 3 bases to trimming and J lost 2 bases; unmatched junction nucleotides: 6. Germline CDR1 is SGHRS and CDR2 is YFSETQ. This CDR3 reads CASSWTSGGAETYEQYF. The DNA of the CDR3 is TGCGCCAGCAGCTGGACTAGCGGGGGGGCCGAGACCTACGAGCAGTACTTC.

V usage is TRBV7-9 and J usage is TRBJ2-1; 9 nucleotides agree with TRBD2. From germline, CDR1 is SEHNR and CDR2 FQNEAQ (reference sequence). After removal of 10 bases from V and 0 bases from J, the junction contained 4 bases not matched to a gene. The CDR3 covers 14 residues. The CDR3: CATYSGSSYNEQFF. CDR3 in DNA: TGTGCCACCTATAGCGGGAGCTCCTACAATGAGCAGTTCTTC.

V and J are TRBV9 and TRBJ1-6, with 8 bases fitting TRBD1. Trimming took 3 bases from V and 4 from J; bases not matched to a gene: 6. CDR1 and CDR2 (germline): SGDLS, YYNGEE. This CDR3 comprises 16 residues. Here the CDR3 DNA reads TGTGCCAGCAGCGCCCAGGGGGCCCGTTATAATTCACCCCTCCACTTT. Translating it yields CASSAQGARYNSPLHF.

CDR3 bases: TGTGCCAGCAGCCCCCGAATGGAGGGGTTCCAAGAGACCCAGTACTTC. Protein sequence: CASSPRMEGFQETQYF. This rearrangement joins TRBV9 to TRBJ2-5, with D perhaps TRBD2 (6 bases). The germline CDR1 and CDR2 sequences are SGDLS and YYNGEE. Trimming removed 4 bases at V and 1 base at J, with 17 bases between. The CDR3 extends over 16 amino acids.

This sequence joins TRBV30 and TRBJ2-5, with TRBD2 as a possible D gene (7 bases). Germline-derived CDR1 and CDR2 are GTSNPN and SVGIG (reference sequence). This CDR3 is built from 13 residues. The V end was cut by 3 bases, the J end by 7 bases, with 15 bases between. In DNA, the CDR3 is TGTGCCTGGAGGAAGCTAGGGGGGGGGACCCAGTACTTC. Translation gives CAWRKLGGGTQYF.

The J gene is TRBJ2-1, the V gene TRBV5-1; D may be TRBD1 (6 bases). V lost 1 base and J lost 10, with 24 bases in between. The germline gives CDR1 SGHRS, CDR2 YFSETQ. This CDR3 comprises 17 residues. CDR3 in DNA: TGCGCCAGCAGCTTGCAGGGGAGCGGCCCTCTCCAGGGAGAGCAGTTCTTC. Translation: CASSLQGSGPLQGEQFF. The full variable domain, its missing parts supplied by reference TRBV5-1 and TRBJ2-1, is KAGVTQTPRYLIKTRGQQVTLSCSPISGHRSVSWYQQTPGQGLQFLFEYFSETQRNKGNFPGRFSGRQFSNSRSEMNVSTLELGDSALYLCASSLQGSGPLQGEQFFGPGTRLTVL.

The genes are TRBV9 and TRBJ1-2; 8 nucleotides align to TRBD1. The length of the CDR3 is 15 residues. Germline V gene lookup returns CDR1 SGDLS and CDR2 YYNGEE. V gave up 2 bases and J gave up 4 bases; unmatched junction bases: 7. The CDR3 nucleotides are TGTGCCAGCAGCGTTGCCGACAGGGGAGCCTATGGCTACACCTTC. This encodes CASSVADRGAYGYTF.

The chain is built from TRBV30 and TRBJ2-3; D may be TRBD2 (5 bases). The CDR3 sequence is 16 residues long. V was trimmed by 3 bases and J by 4 bases, leaving 20 bases between them. The germline gives CDR1 GTSNPN, CDR2 SVGIG (reference sequence). The CDR3, as DNA: TGTGCCTGGAGCCCTATAGGGAGAGATGGGGCAGATACGCAGTATTTT. It specifies CAWSPIGRDGADTQYF.

The rearrangement uses TRBV7-6 and TRBJ2-5; 9 bases map to TRBD1. Germline CDR1 is SGHVS and CDR2 is FNYEAQ. There are 14 residues in the CDR3. With V trimmed by 1 base and J by 5 bases, 2 bases remained unmatched. CDR3 DNA sequence: TGTGCCAGCAGCTTAGGGACAGGGGAGGAGACCCAGTACTTC. Translated, it gives CASSLGTGEETQYF. Full variable domain (remainder filled in from reference TRBV7-6 and TRBJ2-5): GAGVSQSPRYKVTKRGQDVALRCDPISGHVSLYWYRQALGQGPEFLTYFNYEAQQDKSGLPNDRFSAERPEGSISTLTIQRTEQRDSAMYRCASSLGTGEETQYFGPGTRLLVL.

The V and J genes are TRBV18 and TRBJ2-7; TRBD2 matches 14 bases. J gave up 5 bases and V 0 bases, and 0 bases lay outside the gene matches. The germline gives CDR1 KGHSH, CDR2 LQKENI. The CDR3 is 15 residues long. The CDR3 spells CASSPPGLAGDEQYF. The CDR3 DNA reads as TGTGCCAGCTCACCACCGGGACTAGCGGGAGACGAGCAGTACTTC.